This T cell receptor beta chain was found in a study of T cell repertoires in aging, cancer and after chemotherapy (dated by TCRdb to the late 2010s). For context, the study as a whole: Donors spanned six age groups from 30 or younger to 70 or older, with at least three individuals per group. Control TCR repertoires from healthy donors were recorded across several months to years, and re-sampling revealed clear clonal overlap. Roughly 9.6 million TCR reads were contained in the full dataset. The study profiled peripheral blood TCR beta repertoires from healthy donors and cancer patients to examine immunoaging and T cell reconstitution after chemotherapy. The cohort comprised about 210 cancer patients, 94 with hematological and 110 to 130 with solid cancers, plus 95 healthy donors as a reference group. The investigation overall reported the following: Untreated patients with hematological or solid cancers showed significantly lower blood TCR diversity and higher clonality than age-matched healthy donors. It was noted by the authors that conclusions about immunological memory after chemotherapy cannot be drawn from the repertoire data. Declining TCR diversity with age in healthy donors was mainly explained by loss of richness; in cancer patients, loss of evenness also contributed. In both cancer cohorts, median generation probability rose over the chemotherapy interval, which suggests that the repertoire was reconstituted through rebound thymic output.

Rearranged TRB sequences spanning V, D and J segments were amplified in a multiplex touch-down PCR with a mixed TRB-A/B primer pool. Two consecutive PCR reactions with Phusion HS II polymerase added Illumina adapters and sample indices to the amplicons. After gel purification with the NucleoSpin Gel and PCR Clean-up kit, the amplicons were checked using Qubit and an Agilent 2100 Bioanalyzer. Sequencing of the libraries was done on an Illumina MiSeq with paired-end, single-indexed 600-cycle runs. Regarding the original processing steps: TRB sequences were processed with MiXCR versions 2.12 and 3.0.5. A clone was defined as each unique CDR3 nucleotide sequence, and only productive sequences supported by at least two reads were kept. The repertoire metrics were Shannon diversity, evenness, clonality (defined as one minus evenness), and alpha-parameterized diversity profiles covering alpha 0 to 5. The IGoR algorithm was used to compute generation probabilities of clones in paired pre- and post-chemotherapy samples. The public reads were run again by TCRdb, first through fastp at Q25 and then through MiXCR, and only productive beta chains were kept. A single entry per CDR3 protein holds the most common genes and DNA from its merged rows. TCRdb assigned the V and J calls; the authors' analysis was not used. The sample includes approximately 13,000 distinct CDR3 sequences, with about 25% observed a single time. The top ten clonotypes cover about 3% of the sample.

TCR beta rearrangements were amplified from genomic DNA isolated from peripheral blood, not from sorted cells or RNA. About this clonotype itself: Its antigen remains undetermined. No base-level quality is on record; no much larger clone is a single base apart.

Taken from cysteine to phenylalanine, the CDR3 has 15 residues. Just CDR3 DNA is preserved here, 45 bases in frame from base 1. Via the germline V gene (reference sequence), CDR1 is DFQATT and CDR2 SNEGSKA. V drops 1 base and J drops 1 base, leaving 12 bases in between. This receptor was identified in a human donor in good health. The chain links TRBV20-1 with TRBJ2-3, with TRBD2 perhaps the D gene, on 5 matching bases. The sequenced sample was blood. The CDR3 region reads CSARVASAGTDTQYF. The sequenced DNA is TGCAGTGCTAGAGTTGCCTCAGCGGGCACAGATACGCAGTATTTT.